This entry features one T cell receptor beta chain sequence. Random hexamers primed reverse transcription of roughly 0.5 to 1 ug RNA. MiXCR was run by TCRdb on the immunoSEQ multiplex PCR reads, yielding one entry per CDR3 protein. The sample includes about 110,000 distinct CDR3 sequences, about 95% of them seen just once. The sample comes from a study of CD8 T cells in Susac syndrome. This CDR3 comprises 14 residues. Germline V gene sequence: CDR1 SNHLY, CDR2 FYNNEI. The ends were cut back, 1 base at V and 0 bases at J, with 7 bases in the middle. The chain links TRBV2 to TRBJ2-7, with a weak D call TRBD2 (5 bases). The sample was CD4+ T cells from PBMCs. The sequence was collected from a human donor in good health. CDR3 coding DNA: TGTGCCAGCAGTGAAGAGGCGGGCTCCTACGAGCAGTACTTC. This translates into CASSEEAGSYEQYF.